The rows below give T cell receptor beta chains drawn from one sample of a study of blood T cells in healthy people across ages. TCRdb independently ran MiXCR on the 5' RACE reads; one entry per CDR3 protein. The table shows about 1.7 million distinct CDR3 sequences, with roughly 27% occurring only once. The source material was blood. The receptors were sampled from a woman aged 30 to 39 in good health. Each CDR3 is given with its conserved first and last residue. Each record gives: V gene, D gene, J gene, clone size, CDR3 DNA, CDR3 protein. D genes are given only for firm matches. A clone size is listed for some rows: how often the clone was seen (once, few, many), or a class if it is expanded.

TRBV7-9	TRBD2	TRBJ2-1	few	TGTGCCAGCATTCGAGGCGGGGGGGCTCCCTACAATGAGCAGTTCTTC	CASIRGGGAPYNEQFF
TRBV7-2	.	TRBJ2-5	many	TGTGCCAGCAGCTTAGGAGCCAGCCCTTCACAGTACTTC	CASSLGASPSQYF
TRBV12-3/TRBV12-4	.	TRBJ1-4	few	TGTGCCAGCAGTCGTTCAAGGGTCGAAAAACTGTTTTTT	CASSRSRVEKLFF
TRBV7-9	.	TRBJ2-7	once	TGTGTCAGCAGCCGTACTACAGGCACCGAGCAGTACTTC	CVSSRTTGTEQYF
TRBV7-2	.	TRBJ2-5	.	TGTGCCAGCAGCTGGGCTTCACCGGGACGGGAGACCCAGTACTTC	CASSWASPGRETQYF
TRBV20-1	TRBD2	TRBJ2-1	.	TGCAGTGCCCTAACTAGCGGGGGGGCCGTGCCAAAGCAGTTCTTC	CSALTSGGAVPKQFF
TRBV7-3	.	TRBJ2-3	.	TGTGCCAGCAGCTCTCTAACGGGAAGGATTGCAGATACGCAGTATTTT	CASSSLTGRIADTQYF
TRBV7-2	.	TRBJ2-7	few	TGTGCCAGCAGCTCTCAAGGTAGTCCAAGATACGAGCAGTACTTC	CASSSQGSPRYEQYF
TRBV5-6	.	TRBJ2-7	.	TGTGCCAGCAGCTTTGTCGGCACCCGCTCCTACGAGCAGTACTTC	CASSFVGTRSYEQYF
TRBV11-2	TRBD1	TRBJ2-7	.	TGTGCCAGCAGCTATGGCACAGGGGGCGTATACGAGCAGTACTTC	CASSYGTGGVYEQYF
TRBV12-3/TRBV12-4	.	TRBJ1-2	.	TGTGCCAGCAGGCGCCGGGGCAGGTACCCAACTAACTATGGCTACACCTTC	CASRRRGRYPTNYGYTF
TRBV4-3	.	TRBJ1-1	.	TGCGCCAGCAGCCAAACCCTCCCCGCTGAAGCTTTCTTT	CASSQTLPAEAFF
TRBV24-1	TRBD2	TRBJ2-3	.	TGTGCCACCAGCGAGGGACTAGCTCGCGCAGATACGCAGTATTTT	CATSEGLARADTQYF
TRBV2	.	TRBJ1-5	few	TGTGCCAGCAGTGTGAACGTCAATCAGCCCCAGCATTTT	CASSVNVNQPQHF
TRBV6-5	TRBD2	TRBJ2-1	.	TGTGCCAGCACCTACGAGCTAGCGGGAGTGAACGAGCAGTCCTTC	CASTYELAGVNEQSF
TRBV7-9	.	TRBJ2-1	.	TGTGCCAGCAGCTCGCCGGGGCACCCCTCCTACAATGAGCAGTTCTTC	CASSSPGHPSYNEQFF
TRBV27	.	TRBJ2-2	.	TGTGCCAGCAGTCTGCAGGGAAGCTACCCCGGGGAGCTGTTTTTT	CASSLQGSYPGELFF